Listed below are T cell receptor beta chains from one sample, sequenced in a study of CD8+CD57+ T cells in acquired aplastic anemia. TCRdb re-derived calls from the reads in MiXCR, one entry per CDR3 protein. The table lists under 200,000 distinct CDR3 sequences, more than 45% of them singletons. The specimen sequenced was sorted CD4+, CD8+, or CD8+CD57+ T cells (not recorded which) from PBMCs. These TCRs come from a human donor with aplastic anemia. Each CDR3 is given without its conserved first and last residue. A D gene is named only where the DNA matches it firmly. Clone size is stated in some rows and not others, as once, few, many or a class when expanded.

CDR3 length: 11; D gene: NA; V gene: TRBV19; clone size: NA; CDR3 protein: ASREGGQETQY
CDR3 length: 17; D gene: TRBD2; V gene: TRBV20-1; clone size: NA; CDR3 protein: SARPPKGTSGASYNEQF
CDR3 length: 11; D gene: TRBD2; V gene: TRBV5-4; clone size: NA; CDR3 protein: ASSRGTSGMQF
CDR3 length: 12; D gene: NA; V gene: TRBV9; clone size: few; CDR3 protein: ASSPGLSTDTQY
CDR3 length: 12; D gene: TRBD1; V gene: TRBV12-3/TRBV12-4; clone size: NA; CDR3 protein: ASSRRTGGETQY
CDR3 length: 14; D gene: TRBD2; V gene: TRBV4-1; clone size: many; CDR3 protein: ASSQGRAGGGETQY
CDR3 length: 12; D gene: NA; V gene: TRBV7-9; clone size: many; CDR3 protein: ASSRDRTNYGYT
CDR3 length: 12; D gene: NA; V gene: TRBV10-3; clone size: few; CDR3 protein: AISEGQRNTEAF
CDR3 length: 13; D gene: TRBD1; V gene: TRBV2; clone size: few; CDR3 protein: ASSQFAGGDHEQY
CDR3 length: 17; D gene: NA; V gene: TRBV7-2; clone size: NA; CDR3 protein: ASSLSNGINTGAGEKLF
CDR3 length: 9; D gene: NA; V gene: TRBV12-3/TRBV12-4; clone size: NA; CDR3 protein: ASSLKEDAY
CDR3 length: 15; D gene: NA; V gene: TRBV12-5; clone size: few; CDR3 protein: ASGLSSRDPGNTEAF
CDR3 length: 10; D gene: NA; V gene: TRBV10-2; clone size: few; CDR3 protein: ASYAGRDTQY
CDR3 length: 14; D gene: TRBD1; V gene: TRBV2; clone size: NA; CDR3 protein: ASSQKGTGGSSEAF
CDR3 length: 16; D gene: TRBD2; V gene: TRBV6-2/TRBV6-3; clone size: NA; CDR3 protein: ASSYPDRRAGGPYEQY
CDR3 length: 12; D gene: NA; V gene: TRBV19; clone size: many; CDR3 protein: ASSVWEAKNIQY
CDR3 length: 13; D gene: NA; V gene: TRBV15; clone size: few; CDR3 protein: ATSRDRSGYYGYT
CDR3 length: 11; D gene: TRBD1; V gene: TRBV19; clone size: NA; CDR3 protein: ASSMTGSGKQY
CDR3 length: 11; D gene: NA; V gene: TRBV2; clone size: once; CDR3 protein: ASLREATDTQY
CDR3 length: 10; D gene: NA; V gene: TRBV7-9; clone size: NA; CDR3 protein: ASSSATWRQY
CDR3 length: 13; D gene: NA; V gene: TRBV7-2; clone size: few; CDR3 protein: ASTIYGTYNSPLH
CDR3 length: 13; D gene: TRBD2; V gene: TRBV6-1; clone size: NA; CDR3 protein: ASHRLAGGRSEQY
CDR3 length: 12; D gene: NA; V gene: TRBV5-8; clone size: once; CDR3 protein: ASSFKTDYNEQF
CDR3 length: 13; D gene: NA; V gene: TRBV19; clone size: NA; CDR3 protein: ASSINSGVTGELF
CDR3 length: 10; D gene: NA; V gene: TRBV4-1; clone size: NA; CDR3 protein: ASSHIGEKLF
CDR3 length: 13; D gene: TRBD2; V gene: TRBV20-1; clone size: NA; CDR3 protein: SANPGLASTDTQY
CDR3 length: 13; D gene: TRBD2; V gene: TRBV15; clone size: NA; CDR3 protein: ATSSPSGRGYEQY
CDR3 length: 13; D gene: NA; V gene: TRBV20-1; clone size: NA; CDR3 protein: SARDSAGSNSPLH
CDR3 length: 12; D gene: TRBD2; V gene: TRBV9; clone size: NA; CDR3 protein: ASGVLAGVSEQI
CDR3 length: 17; D gene: NA; V gene: TRBV11-1; clone size: NA; CDR3 protein: ASSVQLWGMEKMNTEAF
CDR3 length: 10; D gene: NA; V gene: TRBV19; clone size: many; CDR3 protein: ASSAATDGYT
CDR3 length: 12; D gene: TRBD2; V gene: TRBV10-3; clone size: few; CDR3 protein: AIEGGPSDNEQF
CDR3 length: 10; D gene: NA; V gene: TRBV6-1; clone size: NA; CDR3 protein: ASSDRERGCT
CDR3 length: 13; D gene: TRBD1; V gene: TRBV19; clone size: NA; CDR3 protein: ASSRGGQGVYEQF
CDR3 length: 14; D gene: NA; V gene: TRBV12-5; clone size: NA; CDR3 protein: ASGLVGVGGANEQY
CDR3 length: 14; D gene: TRBD1; V gene: TRBV12-5; clone size: NA; CDR3 protein: ASGFTLGTGAAEAF
CDR3 length: 7; D gene: NA; V gene: TRBV20-1; clone size: NA; CDR3 protein: SAKRELF
CDR3 length: 9; D gene: NA; V gene: TRBV7-9; clone size: NA; CDR3 protein: ASSLVNRAF
CDR3 length: 11; D gene: NA; V gene: TRBV15; clone size: NA; CDR3 protein: ATSVRLLYEQY
CDR3 length: 10; D gene: NA; V gene: TRBV29-1; clone size: many; CDR3 protein: SARSGYNEQF
CDR3 length: 13; D gene: NA; V gene: TRBV29-1; clone size: NA; CDR3 protein: SVVVTSSGANVLA
CDR3 length: 17; D gene: TRBD2; V gene: TRBV14; clone size: many; CDR3 protein: ASSQLTGTSRHIQETQY